The 30 T cell receptor beta chains listed next were all sequenced from one sample in a study of blood T cell repertoires in COVID-19. Sequenced by immunoSEQ multiplex PCR; TCRdb stores in-frame clones only, minus some. The table lists about 160,000 clones, roughly four fifths of them singletons. The material sequenced was peripheral blood. The source of these receptors is a man aged 55 to 70 with active or convalescent COVID-19.

The chain links TRBV10-3 to TRBJ1-3; a possible D gene is TRBD1 (5 bases). From germline, CDR1 is ENHRY and CDR2 SYGVKD. The ends were cut back, 6 bases at V and 0 bases at J, with 9 bases in the middle. The CDR3 is 14 amino acids. The chain's CDR3 is CAIRAGDSGNTIYF. Written as DNA, the CDR3 is TGTGCCATCAGGGCGGGGGACTCTGGAAACACCATATATTTT.

The chain has TRBV7-3 and TRBJ2-6; maybe TRBD1 (6 bases). CDR1 and CDR2 (germline): SGHTA, FQGTGA. Trimming took 6 bases from V and 4 from J, leaving 13 bases between them. The length of the CDR3 is 15 residues. The DNA of the CDR3 is TGTGCCAGCAGTTCTACAGGGACCGGGGCCAACGTCCTGACTTTC. Residues: CASSSTGTGANVLTF.

The chain has TRBV4-1 and TRBJ2-7, with unresolved D. The CDR3 consists of 13 residues. V was clipped by 3 bases and J by 5 bases, with 11 bases between them. Germline V gives CDR1 MGHRA, CDR2 YSYEKL. The CDR3 region is CASSHAPGDEQYF. Here the CDR3 DNA reads TGCGCCAGCAGCCATGCCCCGGGTGACGAGCAGTACTTC.

CDR3 DNA: TGTGCCAGCAGCTTAAAGGACAGGGTAGCCGGGGAGCTGTTTTTT. It is translated as CASSLKDRVAGELFF. The chain has TRBV7-2 and TRBJ2-2, with TRBD1 matching over 8 bases. In germline, CDR1 is SGHTA, CDR2 FQGNSA. The V segment lost 2 bases and the J segment 6 bases; nucleotides outside the gene matches: 5. This CDR3 comprises 15 residues.

The genes are TRBV7-8 and TRBJ1-2; 8 bases map to TRBD1. The J segment lost 1 base and the V segment lost 4 bases, leaving 8 bases of the junction unmatched. The CDR3 consists of 16 residues. Germline V gives CDR1 SGHVS, CDR2 FQNEAQ. The CDR3 here is CASSSGQGINNYGYTF. For the CDR3, the DNA is TGTGCCAGCAGCTCCGGACAGGGCATTAATAACTATGGCTACACCTTC.

The V call is TRBV6-2 or TRBV6-3, the J call TRBJ1-2; possible D gene TRBD1, 6 bases. The CDR3 covers 17 residues. Trimming removed 5 bases from V and 9 bases from J, with 28 bases in between. The V gene's germline CDR1 is MNHEY and CDR2 SVGEGT. The CDR3 nucleotides read TGTGCCAGCAGTGTCCTGACACAGGACAGAGGCTTTTTCCGCTACACCTTC. Translation: CASSVLTQDRGFFRYTF.

The chain employs TRBV6-1 and TRBJ2-1; TRBD1 is a possible D gene (6 bases). The CDR3 length is 19 residues. V lost 3 bases and J 2 bases, leaving 23 bases between the germline ends. The germline CDR1 and CDR2 sequences are MNHNS and SASEGT. The CDR3: CASSEMVGDTSSAYNEQFF. In DNA, the CDR3 is TGTGCCAGCAGTGAGATGGTGGGGGACACCTCGTCAGCCTACAATGAGCAGTTCTTC.

The chain combines TRBV7-3 with TRBJ1-3; D is perhaps TRBD1 (5 bases). The V end was cut by 3 bases, the J end by 8 bases, with 17 bases between. Germline V gene lookup returns CDR1 SGHTA and CDR2 FQGTGA. The length of the CDR3 is 15 residues. The CDR3 DNA follows: TGTGCCAGCAGCTTGCTGCCTCAAGGGGCTGACACCATATATTTT. Its translation is CASSLLPQGADTIYF.

The chain links TRBV14 to TRBJ2-7, with D tentatively TRBD1 (5 bases). The CDR3 has 15 amino acids. Germline V CDR1 and CDR2: SGHDN, FVKESK. Trimming cost V 4 bases and J 2 bases, with 15 bases left between them. The CDR3 DNA reads as TGTGCCAGCAGCCCCGGTCAGGGTGTCACCTACGAGCAGTACTTC. This gives the protein CASSPGQGVTYEQYF. Variable domain in full (rest from reference TRBV14 and TRBJ2-7): EAGVTQFPSHSVIEKGQTVTLRCDPISGHDNLYWYRRVMGKEIKFLLHFVKESKQDESGMPNNRFLAERTGGTYSTLKVQPAELEDSGVYFCASSPGQGVTYEQYFGPGTRLTVT.

The CDR3 spells CASSATGGPNEKLFF. CDR3 bases: TGTGCCAGCTCAGCGACAGGGGGCCCTAATGAAAAACTGTTTTTT. This chain links TRBV18 with TRBJ1-4, with TRBD1 matching over 10 bases. Germline V gene data show CDR1 as KGHSH and CDR2 as LQKENI. The V and J ends lost 5 bases and 3 bases, in that order; junction bases with no gene match: 3. The CDR3 is made up of 15 amino acids.

The gene calls are TRBV5-1 and TRBJ2-1, with D possibly TRBD2 on 6 matching bases. The V gene's germline CDR1 is SGHRS and CDR2 YFSETQ. Trimming took 2 bases from V and 0 from J, leaving 12 bases between them. This CDR3 region has 16 residues. CDR3 amino acids: CASSFAGSSSYNEQFF. Written as DNA, the CDR3 is TGCGCCAGCAGCTTCGCGGGGTCTAGCTCCTACAATGAGCAGTTCTTC.

The gene calls are TRBV18 and TRBJ1-1; 8 bases are shared with TRBD1. CDR3 length equals 14 residues. V lost 4 bases to trimming and J lost 4 bases; unmatched junction nucleotides: 5. Germline lookup yields CDR1 KGHSH and CDR2 LQKENI. The CDR3 DNA reads TGTGCCAGCTCACTCGGGACAGGCGGCACTGAAGCTTTCTTT. Its protein product is CASSLGTGGTEAFF.

The chain employs TRBV15 and TRBJ2-3; 9 bases align to TRBD1. This CDR3 has 15 residues. Trimming removed 1 base from V and 4 bases from J; junction bases left unmatched: 3. Germline CDR1 is LNHNV and CDR2 is YYDKDF (reference sequence). The CDR3 sequence: CATSRGQGVADTQYF. The CDR3 DNA is TGTGCCACCAGCAGAGGACAGGGGGTGGCAGATACGCAGTATTTT.

This chain connects TRBV20-1 to TRBJ2-5; D unresolved. The CDR3 has 13 amino acids. V dropped 3 bases and J dropped 5 bases, with 13 bases sitting between them. Germline V lookup: CDR1 DFQATT, CDR2 SNEGSKA (reference sequence). CDR3 in DNA: TGCAGTGCTAGTACTACCGACTGGGAGACCCAGTACTTC. Protein product: CSASTTDWETQYF.

The CDR3 nucleotides read TGTGCCAGCAGCAGGCAGGGGGGCAATCAGCCCCAGCATTTT. Translating gives CASSRQGGNQPQHF. The chain links TRBV5-8 to TRBJ1-5, with 7 bases fitting TRBD1. The CDR3 is 14 residues long. Germline-derived CDR1 and CDR2 are SGHTS and YDEGEE. V shed 4 bases and J 2 bases; nucleotides not matched to a gene: 3. Variable domain in full (rest from reference TRBV5-8 and TRBJ1-5): EAGVTQSPTHLIKTRGQQATLRCSPISGHTSVYWYQQALGLGLQFLLWYDEGEERNRGNFPPRFSGRQFPNYSSELNVNALELEDSALYLCASSRQGGNQPQHFGDGTRLSIL.

CDR3: CASSLSGSMWTEAFF. The CDR3 DNA reads as TGTGCCAGCAGTCTATCAGGGTCCATGTGGACTGAAGCTTTCTTT. The chain recombines TRBV6-5 with TRBJ1-1, with a weak D call TRBD1 (5 bases). V was clipped by 5 bases and J by 5 bases, with 18 bases between them. Germline V gene sequence: CDR1 MNHEY, CDR2 SVGAGI. CDR3 length: 15 amino acids.

The gene calls are TRBV12-5 and TRBJ1-1; TRBD1 agrees at 8 bases. The V gene end was trimmed by 1 base and the J gene end by 6 bases; junction bases not matched to a gene: 4. There are 14 residues in the CDR3. Germline CDR1 is LGHNT and CDR2 is FRNRAP. The CDR3 sequence is CASGLGQGSSEAFF. The CDR3 DNA follows: TGTGCTAGTGGTTTGGGACAGGGGTCTTCTGAAGCTTTCTTT.

The genes are TRBV6-4 and TRBJ2-5; 14 bases agree with TRBD2. This CDR3 spans 16 amino acids. V was clipped by 6 bases and J by 4 bases; unmatched bases: 7. The V gene's germline CDR1 is MRHNA and CDR2 SNTAGT. As DNA, the CDR3 is TGTGCCAGCAGGGGCACCGGGACTAGCGGGGGAGAGACCCAGTACTTC. It is translated as CASRGTGTSGGETQYF.

The chain couples TRBV14 to TRBJ2-3; 7 bases fit TRBD1. J was trimmed by 0 bases and V by 8 bases; bases with no gene match: 5. The CDR3 length is 14 residues. Germline assignment: CDR1 SGHDN and CDR2 FVKESK. The CDR3 is CASAGDSSTDTQYF. For the CDR3, the DNA is TGTGCCAGCGCCGGGGACAGCAGCACAGATACGCAGTATTTT.

The V call is TRBV19, the J call TRBJ2-3, with D possibly matching TRBD2 (6 bases). The CDR3 runs to 13 residues. In germline, CDR1 is LNHDA, CDR2 SQIVND (reference sequence). The V end was cut by 7 bases, the J end by 1 base, with 9 bases between. The CDR3 reads CASTGGGTDTQYF. CDR3 bases: TGTGCCAGTACGGGCGGGGGCACAGATACGCAGTATTTT.

The V call is TRBV6-6, the J call TRBJ2-7; TRBD2 aligns across 10 bases. V shed 5 bases and J 2 bases; nucleotides not matched to a gene: 3. Germline V CDR1 and CDR2: MNHNY, SVGAGI (reference sequence). This CDR3 comprises 14 residues. The CDR3 sequence: CASSRTSGPYEQYF. DNA of the CDR3: TGTGCCAGCAGTAGGACTAGCGGTCCCTACGAGCAGTACTTC.

This chain's CDR3 is CASSDRRIANYGYTF. Here the CDR3 DNA reads TGTGCCAGCAGTGACCGGAGGATCGCTAACTATGGCTACACCTTC. The rearrangement joins TRBV2 to TRBJ1-2; D ambiguous. The V end was cut by 3 bases, the J end by 0 bases, with 11 bases between. In germline, CDR1 is SNHLY, CDR2 FYNNEI. This CDR3 region has 15 residues.

The gene calls are TRBV9 and TRBJ1-4, with D possibly matching TRBD1 (6 bases). V was shortened by 0 bases and J by 7 bases, with 10 bases between the two germline ends. Germline V gene lookup returns CDR1 SGDLS and CDR2 YYNGEE. The CDR3 is 14 residues long. The DNA of the CDR3 is TGTGCCAGCAGCGTAGTTGCAGGGGCTGAAAAACTGTTTTTT. Amino acids: CASSVVAGAEKLFF.

The chain has TRBV10-3 and TRBJ2-3, with 8 positions matching TRBD2. The CDR3 sequence is 16 residues long. J was trimmed by 3 bases and V by 3 bases; bases with no gene match: 8. The germline V gene has CDR1 ENHRY and CDR2 SYGVKD. The CDR3 bases are TGTGCCATCAGTGATGGTAGCGGGATTTCGACAGATACGCAGTATTTT. Translated: CAISDGSGISTDTQYF.

The chain employs TRBV28 and TRBJ1-1; 7 positions agree with TRBD1. Germline V gene data show CDR1 as MDHEN and CDR2 as SYDVKM. J gave up 1 base and V 3 bases, and 20 bases lay outside the gene matches. CDR3 length equals 20 residues. The CDR3 loop is CASSFLREGTALPRNTEAFF. The CDR3 coding sequence is TGTGCCAGCAGTTTCCTCCGGGAGGGGACAGCGCTACCGAGGAACACTGAAGCTTTCTTT.

The DNA for the CDR3 is TGTGCCAGCAGCCACAGGACGCTTCAAGAGACCCAGTACTTC. This encodes CASSHRTLQETQYF. The gene calls are TRBV7-2 and TRBJ2-5; D might be TRBD1 (5 bases). The V end lost 5 bases, the J end lost 2 bases, and 12 bases lay between the germline ends. The length of the CDR3 is 14 residues. Germline CDR1 and CDR2: SGHTA and FQGNSA. The variable domain in full, completed from reference TRBV7-2 and TRBJ2-5, reads GAGVSQSPSNKVTEKGKDVELRCDPISGHTALYWYRQSLGQGLEFLIYFQGNSAPDKSGLPSDRFSAERTGGSVSTLTIQRTQQEDSAVYLCASSHRTLQETQYFGPGTRLLVL.

The V and J genes are TRBV5-6 and TRBJ2-7, with 7 bases lining up with TRBD2. Per the germline V gene, CDR1 is SGHDT and CDR2 is YYEEEE. CDR3 length: 12 residues. The V and J ends lost 6 bases and 5 bases, in that order; junction bases with no gene match: 5. CDR3 loop: CASTRGVDEQYF. CDR3 coding DNA: TGTGCCAGCACCCGGGGGGTCGACGAGCAGTACTTC.

This clone was detected ten times or more. The same CDR3 is also encoded by other DNA sequences in this sample. The genes are TRBV12-3 or TRBV12-4 and TRBJ2-7; a possible D gene is TRBD1 (6 bases). V lost 5 bases, J lost 4 bases, and 9 bases lay in between. This CDR3 has 12 residues. CDR3 sequence (DNA): TGTGCCAGCAGTCCTGGACAGTACGAGCAGTACTTC. It codes for CASSPGQYEQYF.

The chain is built from TRBV5-4 and TRBJ1-2; 7 nucleotides match TRBD1. There are 13 residues in the CDR3. From germline, CDR1 is SGHNT and CDR2 YYREEE (reference sequence). J gave up 8 bases and V 4 bases, and 8 bases lay outside the gene matches. Here the CDR3 DNA reads TGTGCCAGCAGCCTCGACAGGGCTCTAGGCTACACCTTC. Protein product: CASSLDRALGYTF.

V is TRBV19 and J is TRBJ1-5, with a possible D match to TRBD1 (5 bases). The CDR3 totals 14 residues. V was shortened by 3 bases and J by 4 bases, with 10 bases between the two germline ends. Germline CDR1 and CDR2: LNHDA and SQIVND (reference sequence). The CDR3 loop reads CASSIYRSNQPQHF. The DNA of the CDR3 is TGTGCCAGTAGTATCTACAGGTCAAATCAGCCCCAGCATTTT.